This T cell receptor (beta chain) comes out of a study of cytomegalovirus exposure and HLA in healthy donors. On the study more broadly: The approximately 120 validation repertoires, a later analysis reported, used the same platform as the approximately 630 first-cohort repertoires. Findings of the study overall: CMV antigen specificity of three CMV-associated chains was confirmed in vitro. Altogether, 170 or so TCR beta chains were recorded as cytomegalovirus-associated.

The CDR3 sequence is 16 residues long. V dropped 0 bases and J dropped 1; count of bases not matched to a gene: 4. From germline, CDR1 is LGHNA and CDR2 YNFKEQ. For this clone: Its antigen is unknown.

The assay was immunoSEQ multiplex PCR, and TCRdb's table has in-frame clones only and misses some. The sample has about 360,000 clones; roughly 90% are singletons. The specimen was PBMCs. The clonotype was recovered from a woman between 18 and 29 years old in good health and CMV-seronegative. The chain couples TRBV4-2 to TRBJ2-7; 9 nucleotides align to TRBD2. CDR3 protein: CASSQDGSGGSYEQYF. The CDR3 bases are TGTGCCAGCAGCCAAGATGGGAGCGGGGGGTCCTACGAGCAGTACTTC.